A selection of T cell receptor beta chains follows, all from one sample in a study of T cells after posttransplantation cyclophosphamide. The data were produced by immunoSEQ multiplex PCR, yet TCRdb's version contains in-frame clones alone and is incomplete. This table holds 19,000 or so clones, roughly 98% found once. The sequencing sample was made of naive CD8+ T cells sorted from PBMCs. The receptor source for this set is a man aged 40-49 years in good health, CMV-negative, and a related stem cell transplant donor. Both conserved end residues are part of each CDR3. Each record gives: clone size, J gene, V gene, D gene, CDR3 DNA, CDR3 protein. The D gene is left open where the match is weak. Some rows mark clone size as missing; the rest say once, few, many or name a class of expanded clone.

>once|TRBJ2-1|TRBV28|TRBD2
TGTGCCAGCAGTTTACCTAGCGGGAGTGGCAATGAGCAGTTCTTC
CASSLPSGSGNEQFF
>-|TRBJ2-1|TRBV4-1|-
TGCGCCAGCAGCCAGGCGGACAGAGGGAATGAGCAGTTCTTC
CASSQADRGNEQFF
>-|TRBJ2-5|TRBV6-5|-
TGTGCCAGCAGTTACGGTACAGCCAAAGAGACCCAGTACTTC
CASSYGTAKETQYF
>once|TRBJ2-3|TRBV4-2|TRBD2
TGTGCCAGCAGCCAACTAGCGGGAGGGGACACAGATACGCAGTATTTT
CASSQLAGGDTDTQYF
>-|TRBJ2-3|TRBV7-9|TRBD2
TGTGCCAGCAGCTTATTTGGCTTAGCGGGGAGCACAGATACGCAGTATTTT
CASSLFGLAGSTDTQYF
>-|TRBJ1-1|TRBV7-2|TRBD1
TGTGCCAGCAGCTTAGGGGACAGGATGAACACTGAAGCTTTCTTT
CASSLGDRMNTEAFF
>-|TRBJ2-7|TRBV28|-
TGTGCCAGCAGTCCCTGGCTTACAGGAGACTCCTCGTCCTACGAGCAGTACTTC
CASSPWLTGDSSSYEQYF
>-|TRBJ2-7|TRBV27|TRBD1
TGTGCCAGCAGTGACAGGGGGCGAACGGAGCAGTACTTC
CASSDRGRTEQYF
>-|TRBJ1-1|TRBV5-4|-
TGTGCCGCCTCAACAGGGCTAGGCGCTGAAGCTTTCTTT
CAASTGLGAEAFF
>-|TRBJ2-3|TRBV7-9|TRBD1
TGTGCCAGCAGCATAAGTACCCCCCGGGACAGGGGGTCCGATACGCAGTATTTT
CASSISTPRDRGSDTQYF